This TCR beta chain stems from a study of blood T cell repertoires in COVID-19. Study-wide context: Nucleic acid was either cDNA or gDNA, and it came from T cells, B-cell-depleted T cells, or PBMCs.

V lost 6 bases and J lost 4, with 12 bases in between. There are 13 residues in the CDR3. Germline V gives CDR1 LNHDA, CDR2 SQIVND (reference sequence). Residents of 24 US areas, aged about 18 to 100 years, made up the participants. Cohorts were determined from participant-reported clinical history. Someone with COVID-19 had been met by exposed participants within 2 weeks before study entry. Sequenced by immunoSEQ multiplex PCR; TCRdb stores in-frame clones only, minus some. The sample lists approximately 200,000 clones, less than 90% occurring once. The source of this sequence is a woman under 40 who had been exposed to COVID-19. This sequence joins TRBV19 and TRBJ1-2, with D perhaps TRBD1 (6 bases). Sequenced sample: PBMCs or T cells enriched from blood (not recorded which). CDR3 DNA: TGTGCCAGTAGCCCACAGGGTTTCTATGGCTACACCTTC. Translated: CASSPQGFYGYTF.